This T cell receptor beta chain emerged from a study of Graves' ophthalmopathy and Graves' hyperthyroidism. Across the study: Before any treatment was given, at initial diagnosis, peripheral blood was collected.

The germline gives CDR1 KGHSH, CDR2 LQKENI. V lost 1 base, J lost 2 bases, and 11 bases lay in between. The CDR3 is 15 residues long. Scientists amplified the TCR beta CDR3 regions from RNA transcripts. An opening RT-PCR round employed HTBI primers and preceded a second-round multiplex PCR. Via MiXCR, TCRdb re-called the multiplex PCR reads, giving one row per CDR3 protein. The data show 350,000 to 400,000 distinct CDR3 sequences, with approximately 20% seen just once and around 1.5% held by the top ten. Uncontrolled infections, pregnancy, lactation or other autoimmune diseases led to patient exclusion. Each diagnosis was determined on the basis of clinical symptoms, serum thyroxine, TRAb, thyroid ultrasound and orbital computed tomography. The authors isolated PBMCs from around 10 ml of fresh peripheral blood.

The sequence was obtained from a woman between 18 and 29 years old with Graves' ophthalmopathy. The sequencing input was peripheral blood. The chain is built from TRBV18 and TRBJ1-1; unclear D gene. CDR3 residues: CASSPRGSDNTEAFF. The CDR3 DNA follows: TGTGCCAGCTCACCACGAGGATCCGACAACACTGAAGCTTTCTTT. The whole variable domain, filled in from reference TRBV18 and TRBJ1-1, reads NAGVMQNPRHLVRRRGQEARLRCSPMKGHSHVYWYRQLPEEGLKFMVYLQKENIIDESGMPKERFSAEFPKEGPSILRIQQVVRGDSAAYFCASSPRGSDNTEAFFGQGTRLTVV.